The 5 T cell receptor beta chains below all came from one sample that was sequenced in a study of blood T cell repertoires in COVID-19. Method: immunoSEQ multiplex PCR; TCRdb's copy keeps in-frame clones and lacks some. The table has about 170,000 clones, roughly 90% seen once. Sequencing was performed on peripheral blood. The receptor set was obtained from a man aged 45-65 years with acute or convalescent COVID-19.

The chain employs TRBV13 and TRBJ1-1; 7 nucleotides agree with TRBD1. Germline loops: CDR1 PRHDT, CDR2 FYEKMQ (reference sequence). Trimming removed 5 bases from V and 0 bases from J; junction bases left unmatched: 15. CDR3 length: 18 residues. The CDR3 nucleotides are TGTGCCAGCAGCCGAGGCGGGGCAGGGGGGTTTATGAACACTGAAGCTTTCTTT. Its translation: CASSRGGAGGFMNTEAFF.

The rearrangement joins TRBV28 to TRBJ1-2; D is perhaps TRBD1 (5 bases). CDR1 MDHEN and CDR2 SYDVKM come from the germline V gene. The V and J ends lost 0 bases and 1 base respectively, with 9 bases between them. The CDR3 extends over 15 amino acids. The CDR3 spells CASSLWDTDNYGYTF. The CDR3 nucleotides read TGTGCCAGCAGTTTATGGGACACCGATAACTATGGCTACACCTTC.

J is TRBJ1-2 and V is TRBV19; perhaps TRBD1 as D (6 bases). Per germline, CDR1 LNHDA and CDR2 SQIVND (reference sequence). The CDR3 is 15 amino acids. Trimming cost V 5 bases and J 0 bases, with 13 bases left between them. CDR3 amino acids: CASSLTGLANYGYTF. The CDR3 region has the DNA TGTGCCAGTAGTCTCACAGGGTTAGCTAACTATGGCTACACCTTC.

The chain uses TRBV28 and TRBJ2-5; D gene ambiguous. With 1 base removed from V and 6 bases from J, the gap between germline ends came to 6 bases. The CDR3 is 12 residues long. In germline, CDR1 is MDHEN, CDR2 SYDVKM. Here the CDR3 reads CASSLSAKTQYF. The CDR3 DNA sequence: TGTGCCAGCAGTTTATCCGCGAAGACCCAGTACTTC.

The V gene is TRBV3-1 (or the pseudogene TRBV3-2), the J gene TRBJ1-1; TRBD1 might be the D (5 bases). The germline V gene encodes CDR1 LGHDT and CDR2 YNNKEL (reference sequence). The V end was cut by 4 bases, the J end by 1 base, with 7 bases between. The CDR3 is made up of 13 amino acids. The CDR3 loop reads CASSLGGNTEAFF. CDR3 bases: TGTGCCAGCAGCCTGGGGGGGAACACTGAAGCTTTCTTT.